The 20 T cell receptor beta chains listed next were all sequenced from one sample in a study of blood T cell repertoires in COVID-19. TCRdb's table, derived via immunoSEQ multiplex PCR, lists solely in-frame clones and lacks some. The top ten hold about 1.8% of the sample, which has around 100,000 clones, about 85% seen once. The sample consisted of peripheral blood. These TCRs come from a woman in her 70s with active or convalescent COVID-19.

The chain employs TRBV30 and TRBJ1-2, with 7 bases lining up with TRBD1. Germline CDR1 reads GTSNPN; CDR2 reads SVGIG (reference sequence). With 0 bases clipped from V and 7 bases from J, the junction kept 14 bases outside the gene matches. CDR3 length: 16 residues. This CDR3 reads CAWSVGRVTGLLGYTF. CDR3 coding DNA: TGTGCCTGGAGTGTGGGCCGCGTGACAGGGCTTCTTGGCTACACCTTC.

The rearrangement links TRBV5-6 to TRBJ2-1, with 12 bases lining up with TRBD2. The CDR3 runs 18 residues. V shed 3 bases, J shed 7 bases, and the junction held 14 bases outside the gene matches. CDR1 and CDR2 from the germline V gene are SGHDT and YYEEEE. Here the CDR3 DNA reads TGTGCCAGCAGCTCTTGGGTCTACCTAGGACTAGCGGGGAATGAGCAGTTCTTC. Amino acid sequence: CASSSWVYLGLAGNEQFF.

The rearrangement joins TRBV24-1 to TRBJ2-1; 7 bases agree with TRBD2. From germline, CDR1 is KGHDR and CDR2 SFDVKD. J was trimmed by 5 bases and V by 6 bases; bases with no gene match: 3. The CDR3 sequence is 13 residues long. This CDR3 is CATSRAGDNEQFF. The CDR3 coding sequence is TGTGCCACCAGTAGGGCGGGGGACAATGAGCAGTTCTTC.

This clone was detected only once. CDR3 DNA sequence: TGTGCCAGCAGCTTTCACTTGGATGAGCAGTTCTTC. The encoded protein is CASSFHLDEQFF. The genes are TRBV12-1 and TRBJ2-1; the table's D gene call, TRBD2, was not cross checked with the DNA. TRBV12-1 is labeled a pseudogene. This CDR3 region has 12 residues.

This chain uses TRBV6-6 with TRBJ2-7, with 7 bases that match TRBD1. The CDR3 spans 12 residues. From germline, CDR1 is MNHNY and CDR2 SVGAGI (reference sequence). V shed 10 bases and J 2 bases; nucleotides not matched to a gene: 5. The CDR3 DNA is TGTGCCACCCGGGACAGTACCTACGAGCAGTACTTC. It specifies CATRDSTYEQYF.

The genes are TRBV6-5 and TRBJ2-7; TRBD1 might be the D (6 bases). The length of the CDR3 is 12 residues. Germline CDR1 is MNHEY and CDR2 is SVGAGI. V gave up 6 bases and J gave up 4 bases, with 10 bases separating them. The chain's CDR3 is CASRITGYEQYF. In nucleotides, the CDR3 is TGTGCCAGCAGAATTACAGGGTACGAGCAGTACTTC.

The chain joins TRBV9 to TRBJ1-1; no definite D call. V was cut by 0 bases and J by 4 bases, with 13 bases left in between. From germline, CDR1 is SGDLS and CDR2 YYNGEE. The CDR3 loop spans 15 amino acids. The CDR3: CASSVDVGVTTEAFF. In DNA, the CDR3 is TGTGCCAGCAGCGTAGATGTGGGAGTGACCACTGAAGCTTTCTTT.

The chain combines TRBV29-1 with TRBJ2-7; a weak D match, TRBD2 (5 bases). This CDR3 region has 14 residues. V lost 6 bases to trimming and J lost 0 bases, with 15 bases between them. CDR1 and CDR2 (germline): SQVTM, ANQGSEA. CDR3 loop: CSVLHGVGSYEQYF. The CDR3 coding sequence is TGCAGCGTCCTGCACGGGGTTGGCTCCTACGAGCAGTACTTC.

This rearrangement joins TRBV2 to TRBJ2-1; 8 bases are a match to TRBD2. The CDR3 consists of 16 residues. V was clipped by 3 bases and J by 1 base; unmatched bases: 5. Germline lookup yields CDR1 SNHLY and CDR2 FYNNEI. CDR3 in amino acids: CASSDLAGLSYNEQFF. In DNA, the CDR3 is TGTGCCAGCAGTGACCTAGCGGGTCTTTCCTACAATGAGCAGTTCTTC. The full variable domain, its missing parts supplied by reference TRBV2 and TRBJ2-1, is EPEVTQTPSHQVTQMGQEVILRCVPISNHLYFYWYRQILGQKVEFLVSFYNNEISEKSEIFDDQFSVERPDGSNFTLKIRSTKLEDSAMYFCASSDLAGLSYNEQFFGPGTRLTVL.

This clone was recorded once. This chain uses TRBV28 with TRBJ1-2; 7 bases are a match to TRBD1. There are 18 residues in the CDR3. Trimming cost V 6 bases and J 4 bases; bases outside gene matches: 20. Germline CDR1 MDHEN, CDR2 SYDVKM. The CDR3 region has the DNA TGTGCCAGCAGCCCTCTCATCGTCAGACAGGGTGGGACCTATGGCTACACCTTC. It yields the protein CASSPLIVRQGGTYGYTF.

The chain is built from TRBV11-2 and TRBJ2-1; 11 nucleotides line up with TRBD2. The V segment lost 4 bases and the J segment 7 bases; nucleotides outside the gene matches: 9. CDR3 length: 16 residues. CDR1 SGHAT and CDR2 FQNNGV come from the germline V gene. This CDR3 reads CASSSLAGGPGNEQFF. The CDR3 DNA reads as TGTGCCAGCAGCTCCTTAGCGGGAGGGCCGGGAAATGAGCAGTTCTTC.

This clone was seen a handful of times. V and J are TRBV11-3 and TRBJ2-3; TRBD2 aligns across 12 bases. The ends lost 5 bases at V and 2 bases at J; junction bases unmatched: 8. The CDR3 runs to 17 residues. The germline gives CDR1 SGHNT, CDR2 YENEEA. DNA for the CDR3: TGTGCCAGCAGCCCACACGGACTAGCGGGGTACACAGATACGCAGTATTTT. Translating it yields CASSPHGLAGYTDTQYF.

In the case of this clone: The same CDR3 also results from other DNA sequences found in this sample. The chain combines TRBV18 with TRBJ1-1; no definite D call. This CDR3 region has 14 residues. Germline lookup yields CDR1 KGHSH and CDR2 LQKENI. Trimming removed 3 bases from V and 0 bases from J, with 8 bases in between. The CDR3 DNA is TGTGCCAGCTCACCGGGCATAGTGAACACTGAAGCTTTCTTT. Translating gives CASSPGIVNTEAFF.

This rearrangement joins TRBV6-1 to TRBJ1-3; D gene unclear. The CDR3 totals 13 residues. The germline V and J ends were trimmed by 3 bases and 5 bases, with 8 bases remaining between them. CDR1 and CDR2 (germline): MNHNS, SASEGT. The CDR3 DNA follows: TGTGCCAGCAGTGATTCTGGGCGAAACACCATATATTTT. It is translated as CASSDSGRNTIYF.

This chain joins TRBV5-4 and TRBJ2-7; 14 bases fit TRBD2. V lost 4 bases to trimming and J lost 7 bases; unmatched junction nucleotides: 10. Germline loops: CDR1 SGHNT, CDR2 YYREEE (reference sequence). This CDR3 contains 16 residues. The CDR3 here is CASSATSGRVLGEQYF. The CDR3 DNA sequence: TGTGCCAGCAGCGCGACTAGCGGGAGGGTCTTAGGGGAGCAGTACTTC.

The CDR3 sequence: CASSFGETDTQYF. CDR3 nucleotide sequence: TGTGCCAGCAGTTTCGGGGAGACAGATACGCAGTATTTT. The chain uses TRBV2 and TRBJ2-3, with D possibly TRBD2 on 5 matching bases. This CDR3 is built from 13 residues. CDR1 and CDR2 from the germline V gene are SNHLY and FYNNEI. Trimming removed 5 bases from V and 3 bases from J, with 9 bases in between.

The rearrangement joins TRBV19 to TRBJ1-5; TRBD1 is a possible D gene (5 bases). The CDR3 covers 15 residues. Germline CDR1 LNHDA, CDR2 SQIVND (reference sequence). Trimming removed 5 bases from V and 3 bases from J, with 14 bases in between. The CDR3 sequence is CASSAQTGYNQPQHF. The CDR3 DNA sequence: TGTGCCAGTAGTGCCCAAACAGGTTACAATCAGCCCCAGCATTTT. The complete variable domain, with remaining parts taken from reference TRBV19 and TRBJ1-5, reads DGGITQSPKYLFRKEGQNVTLSCEQNLNHDAMYWYRQDPGQGLRLIYYSQIVNDFQKGDIAEGYSVSREKKESFPLTVTSAQKNPTAFYLCASSAQTGYNQPQHFGDGTRLSIL.

The chain carries TRBV21-1 and TRBJ1-1; TRBD1 is the table's D call, not checked against the DNA. TRBV21-1 is designated a pseudogene. This CDR3 spans 15 amino acids. In DNA form, the CDR3 reads TGTGCCAGCAGCCCCCGACAGGGGACGGGAACTGAAGCTTTCTTT. Residues: CASSPRQGTGTEAFF.

The V and J genes are TRBV7-2 and TRBJ1-6; D possibly corresponds to TRBD1 (6 bases). Germline V gene lookup returns CDR1 SGHTA and CDR2 FQGNSA. This CDR3 contains 14 residues. Trimming took 1 base from V and 9 from J, leaving 10 bases between them. This CDR3 reads CASSLVQGSSPLHF. DNA for the CDR3: TGTGCCAGCAGCTTAGTCCAGGGGAGTTCACCCCTCCACTTT.

The CDR3 spells CASRPGQARAFF. In DNA, the CDR3 is TGTGCCAGCAGACCTGGACAGGCTAGAGCTTTCTTT. The chain recombines TRBV7-2 with TRBJ1-1; 7 positions match TRBD1. Looked up from germline, CDR1 is SGHTA and CDR2 is FQGNSA. The length of the CDR3 is 12 residues. Unmatched junction bases numbered 8, after V lost 6 bases and J lost 10 bases.